Sequencing of this T cell receptor (beta chain) was carried out in a study of human T cells and chemical hapten exposure. For the study at large: Each week of the roughly 24-week study, patients had diphenylcyclopropenone applied to the scalp. General observations from the study: Expanded TCRs created a significantly greater count of big CDR3 similarity clusters than controls did. Unchanged with DPC sensitization were TCRs above 1 in 1000 frequency.

The CDR3 contains 11 residues. Germline V lookup: CDR1 KGHSH, CDR2 LQKENI. The V gene lost 2 bases and the J gene lost 9 bases, with 5 bases spanning the gap. The time point: pre-sensitization, week 0. Regarding treatment: therapeutic diphenylcyclopropenone sensitization with weekly scalp DPC. What the library attached to individual cDNA molecules were unique molecular identifiers. TCRdb analysed the RACE reads with MiXCR anew, one entry per CDR3 protein. The sample carries roughly 40,000 distinct CDR3 sequences, roughly 12% recorded once. This clonotype was seen at least ten times. Its specificity is not known.

The receptor was derived from a woman in her twenties or thirties with alopecia areata. Some clones in this sample may be carry-over from other donors' samples. This sequence joins TRBV18 and TRBJ2-1; the D is unclear. The source material was whole blood, sampled in connection with sensitization to the hapten diphenylcyclopropenone (DPC). Here the CDR3 reads CASSPISEQFF. In DNA form, the CDR3 reads TGTGCCAGCTCACCAATTAGTGAGCAGTTCTTC. The entire variable domain, with the rest obtained from reference TRBV18 and TRBJ2-1, is as follows: NAGVMQNPRHLVRRRGQEARLRCSPMKGHSHVYWYRQLPEEGLKFMVYLQKENIIDESGMPKERFSAEFPKEGPSILRIQQVVRGDSAAYFCASSPISEQFFGPGTRLTVL.